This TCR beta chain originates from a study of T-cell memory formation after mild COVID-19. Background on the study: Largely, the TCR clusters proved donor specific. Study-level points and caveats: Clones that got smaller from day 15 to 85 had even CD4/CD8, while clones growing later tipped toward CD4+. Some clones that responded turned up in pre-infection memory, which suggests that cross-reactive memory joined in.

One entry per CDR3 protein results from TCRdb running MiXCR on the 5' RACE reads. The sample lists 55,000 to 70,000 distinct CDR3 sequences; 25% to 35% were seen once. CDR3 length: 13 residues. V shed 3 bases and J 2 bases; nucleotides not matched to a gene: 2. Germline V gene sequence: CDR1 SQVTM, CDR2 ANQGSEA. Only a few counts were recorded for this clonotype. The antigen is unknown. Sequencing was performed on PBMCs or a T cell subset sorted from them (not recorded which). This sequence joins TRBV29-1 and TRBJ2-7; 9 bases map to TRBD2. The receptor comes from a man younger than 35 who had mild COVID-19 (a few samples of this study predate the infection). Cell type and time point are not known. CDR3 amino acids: CSVEVAGAYEQYV. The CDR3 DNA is TGCAGCGTTGAGGTAGCGGGGGCCTACGAGCAGTACGTC.